The 18 T cell receptor beta chains below all came from one sample that was sequenced in a study of blood T cell repertoires in COVID-19 (dated by TCRdb to about 2020). Library preparation employed the immunoSEQ multiplex PCR assay. The table comes from immuneACCESS by way of TCRdb, which keeps in-frame sequences with V and J called. Part of the clones is missing from these tables; in studies checked, under half for an unresolved V gene and the rest for unknown reasons. The sample contains 250,000 to 300,000 clones, just over 90% of them found a single time. Together, the top ten hold approximately 2.5% of the sample. Specimen: PBMCs or T cells enriched from blood (not recorded which). These receptors came from a woman aged 40-49 years with acute COVID-19.

The rearrangement uses TRBV5-1 and TRBJ2-6; 8 bases are a match to TRBD2. Germline V CDR1 and CDR2: SGHRS, YFSETQ. The junction had 5 bases not matched to a gene; V was cut back by 0 bases and J by 0 bases. The CDR3 totals 18 residues. Here the CDR3 reads CASSLAGGRSSGANVLTF. The CDR3 DNA reads TGCGCCAGCAGCTTGGCGGGCGGGAGGTCCTCTGGGGCCAACGTCCTGACTTTC.

The chain has TRBV5-6 and TRBJ2-1; TRBD2 matches at 7 bases. V trimming: 0 bases; J trimming: 12 bases; junction bases outside the gene matches: 0. From germline, CDR1 is SGHDT and CDR2 YYEEEE. There are 11 residues in the CDR3. In DNA form, the CDR3 reads TGTGCCAGCAGCTTGGGCGGGGGGCAGTTCTTC. Its protein is CASSLGGGQFF. Full variable domain (rest looked up from reference TRBV5-6 and TRBJ2-1): DAGVTQSPTHLIKTRGQQVTLRCSPKSGHDTVSWYQQALGQGPQFIFQYYEEEERQRGNFPDRFSGHQFPNYSSELNVNALLLGDSALYLCASSLGGGQFFGPGTRLTVL.

V usage is TRBV3-1 (or the pseudogene TRBV3-2) and J usage is TRBJ2-7, with a tentative D call TRBD1 (5 bases). Germline CDR1 LGHDT, CDR2 YNNKEL (reference sequence). The CDR3 sequence is 16 residues long. V was shortened by 0 bases and J by 6 bases, with 18 bases between the two germline ends. CDR3 in DNA: TGTGCCAGCAGCCAAGATCGCTGGCAGGGAAGGAGCGAGCAGTACTTC. Its translation is CASSQDRWQGRSEQYF.

The CDR3 spells CASSLRKTGLNTEAFF. As DNA, the CDR3 is TGTGCCAGTAGTCTGAGGAAGACAGGGCTGAACACTGAAGCTTTCTTT. The chain uses TRBV19 and TRBJ1-1, with 7 nucleotides matching TRBD1. There are 16 residues in the CDR3. Germline V gene sequence: CDR1 LNHDA, CDR2 SQIVND (reference sequence). Trimming removed 5 bases from V and 0 bases from J; junction bases left unmatched: 9.

This sequence joins TRBV4-2 and TRBJ1-1; D uncertain. This CDR3 has 16 residues. V lost 0 bases to trimming and J lost 5 bases, with 16 bases between them. Germline CDR1 reads LGHNA; CDR2 reads YNFKEQ. DNA of the CDR3: TGTGCCAGCAGCCAAGATTTGGGAGGTTGGGCGACTGAAGCTTTCTTT. Residues: CASSQDLGGWATEAFF.

The genes are TRBV7-3 and TRBJ2-2, with D possibly matching TRBD1 (6 bases). V was clipped by 4 bases and J by 5 bases, with 11 bases between them. The germline gives CDR1 SGHTA, CDR2 FQGTGA. This CDR3 is 14 amino acids long. The CDR3 bases are TGTGCCAGCAGCTCCGGGACACTTACCGGGGAGCTGTTTTTT. This codes for CASSSGTLTGELFF.

The rearrangement uses TRBV7-9 and TRBJ1-2, with D hard to call. This CDR3 has 14 residues. The germline V gene has CDR1 SEHNR and CDR2 FQNEAQ (reference sequence). V shed 4 bases and J shed 8 bases, with 17 bases lying between them. The CDR3 here is CASSSEGSSGGYTF. The CDR3, as DNA: TGTGCCAGCAGCTCAGAGGGCAGCTCAGGAGGCTACACCTTC.

The V gene is TRBV14, the J gene TRBJ1-5, with 7 bases that match TRBD1. V trimming: 4 bases; J trimming: 2 bases; junction bases outside the gene matches: 2. The CDR3 contains 14 residues. Per the germline V gene, CDR1 is SGHDN and CDR2 is FVKESK. The CDR3 loop is CASSRTGGNQPQHF. The CDR3 DNA is TGTGCCAGCAGCCGGACAGGCGGCAATCAGCCCCAGCATTTT.

This chain joins TRBV9 and TRBJ1-3; unclear D gene. The V gene lost 2 bases and the J gene lost 8 bases, with 5 bases spanning the gap. Germline loops: CDR1 SGDLS, CDR2 YYNGEE. The CDR3 is 11 residues long. Here the CDR3 reads CASSVGDTIYF. The CDR3 nucleotides read TGTGCCAGCAGCGTCGGTGACACCATATATTTT. Full variable domain (rest looked up from reference TRBV9 and TRBJ1-3): DSGVTQTPKHLITATGQRVTLRCSPRSGDLSVYWYQQSLDQGLQFLIQYYNGEERAKGNILERFSAQQFPDLHSELNLSSLELGDSALYFCASSVGDTIYFGEGSWLTVV.

This chain joins TRBV11-2 and TRBJ2-5, with 7 bases identical to TRBD2. The CDR3 has 14 residues. Per the germline V gene, CDR1 is SGHAT and CDR2 is FQNNGV. V lost 0 bases and J lost 6; bases outside the gene matches: 4. CDR3 DNA: TGTGCCAGCAGCTTAGATTACAGCGGGAAGACCCAGTACTTC. Encoded protein: CASSLDYSGKTQYF.

This clone has just one count. This chain connects TRBV18 to TRBJ2-5; D is perhaps TRBD2 (5 bases). Trimming removed 3 bases from V and 2 bases from J, with 10 bases in between. Per germline, CDR1 KGHSH and CDR2 LQKENI. This CDR3 has 14 amino acids. The CDR3 loop is CASSPLSGQETQYF. The CDR3 nucleotides read TGTGCCAGCTCACCGCTAAGCGGTCAAGAGACCCAGTACTTC. The full variable domain, its missing parts supplied by reference TRBV18 and TRBJ2-5, is NAGVMQNPRHLVRRRGQEARLRCSPMKGHSHVYWYRQLPEEGLKFMVYLQKENIIDESGMPKERFSAEFPKEGPSILRIQQVVRGDSAAYFCASSPLSGQETQYFGPGTRLLVL.

This chain links TRBV10-3 with TRBJ2-1; 12 positions match TRBD2. The J segment lost 0 bases and the V segment lost 5 bases, leaving 11 bases of the junction unmatched. Per germline, CDR1 ENHRY and CDR2 SYGVKD. This CDR3 comprises 19 residues. CDR3 sequence (DNA): TGTGCCATCAGTTATTCATGGACTAGCGGGGTGAGCTCCTACAATGAGCAGTTCTTC. Translated, it gives CAISYSWTSGVSSYNEQFF.

The V gene is TRBV5-1, the J gene TRBJ1-2, with 10 bases matching TRBD1. The CDR3 spans 14 residues. The junction had 4 bases not matched to a gene; V was cut back by 5 bases and J by 3 bases. Per the germline V gene, CDR1 is SGHRS and CDR2 is YFSETQ. CDR3 sequence reads: CASRGGTGDYGYTF. In DNA, the CDR3 is TGCGCCAGCAGAGGGGGGACAGGGGACTATGGCTACACCTTC.

The chain is built from TRBV7-2 and TRBJ2-2, with 7 bases that match TRBD2. Germline V gene sequence: CDR1 SGHTA, CDR2 FQGNSA. The CDR3 sequence is 17 residues long. V shed 5 bases, J shed 1 base, and the junction held 10 bases outside the gene matches. CDR3 coding DNA: TGTGCCAGCAGCCACCGATGGGAGCGGGAGAACACCGGGGAGCTGTTTTTT. Protein sequence: CASSHRWERENTGELFF.

V gene TRBV7-8 combines with J gene TRBJ2-5; 7 bases are a match to TRBD1. V lost 2 bases to trimming and J lost 5 bases; unmatched junction nucleotides: 2. CDR3 length equals 13 residues. The germline V gene has CDR1 SGHVS and CDR2 FQNEAQ. The CDR3 here is CASSLRGRETQYF. The CDR3 region has the DNA TGTGCCAGCAGCTTAAGGGGGCGGGAGACCCAGTACTTC.

J is TRBJ2-7 and V is TRBV6-5; D call uncertain. Trimming removed 8 bases from V and 6 bases from J, with 17 bases in between. The CDR3 consists of 13 residues. Germline V lookup: CDR1 MNHEY, CDR2 SVGAGI. For the CDR3, the DNA is TGTGCCAGCCGGGTGAGACCTACGCCCGAGCAGTACTTC. Translation gives CASRVRPTPEQYF.

V is TRBV24-1 and J is TRBJ1-5; D unclear. This CDR3 contains 14 residues. Germline CDR1 and CDR2: KGHDR and SFDVKD. Trimming stripped 4 bases from V and 3 bases from J, with 9 bases between. The CDR3 DNA reads TGTGCCACCAGTGAAACAGCTTTCAATCAGCCCCAGCATTTT. This codes for CATSETAFNQPQHF.

The J gene is TRBJ1-4, the V gene TRBV2; D unclear. Germline V gives CDR1 SNHLY, CDR2 FYNNEI. CDR3 length: 12 amino acids. V was cut by 6 bases and J by 6 bases, with 8 bases left in between. CDR3 sequence (DNA): TGTGCCAGCAGAGGCCGGGATGAAAAACTGTTTTTT. Protein product: CASRGRDEKLFF.